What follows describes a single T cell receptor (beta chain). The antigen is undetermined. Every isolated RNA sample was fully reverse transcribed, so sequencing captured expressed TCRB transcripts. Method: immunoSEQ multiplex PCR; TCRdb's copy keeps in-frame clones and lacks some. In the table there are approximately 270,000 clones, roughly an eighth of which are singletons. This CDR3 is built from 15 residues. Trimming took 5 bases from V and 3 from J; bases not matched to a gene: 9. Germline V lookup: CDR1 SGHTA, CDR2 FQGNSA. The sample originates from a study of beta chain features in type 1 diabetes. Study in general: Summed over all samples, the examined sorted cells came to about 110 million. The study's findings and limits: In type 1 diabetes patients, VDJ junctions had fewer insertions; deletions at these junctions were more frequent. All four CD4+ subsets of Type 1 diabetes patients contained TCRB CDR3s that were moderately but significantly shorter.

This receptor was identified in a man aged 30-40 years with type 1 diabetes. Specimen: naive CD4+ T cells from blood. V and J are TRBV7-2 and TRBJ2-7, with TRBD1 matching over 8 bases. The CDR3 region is CASSMGQAGSYEQYF. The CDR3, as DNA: TGTGCCAGCAGCATGGGACAGGCTGGGAGCTACGAGCAGTACTTC.